This note documents a single T cell receptor beta chain sequence. These data are taken from a study of cytotoxic CD8 clonotypes in ibrutinib-treated CLL. Study context: Of the patients, about twelve were relapsed/refractory, 15 treatment-naive and about 17 IGHV unmutated.

This table comes from immunoSEQ multiplex PCR, and its TCRdb copy is limited to in-frame clones, with some not included. The profile shows some 130,000 clones, approximately 90% of them singletons. In germline, CDR1 is MNHEY, CDR2 SMNVEV (reference sequence). The CDR3 runs to 14 residues. The ends were cut back, 0 bases at V and 0 bases at J, with 4 bases in the middle. The rearrangement joins TRBV27 to TRBJ2-3; D ambiguous. The material was PBMCs, obtained after 12 months of ibrutinib treatment. The clonotype originates from a human donor with chronic lymphocytic leukemia. CDR3 protein: CASSLSSSTDTQYF. As DNA, the CDR3 is TGTGCCAGCAGTTTATCTAGTAGCACAGATACGCAGTATTTT.